There are many counts of the clone carrying this TCR beta chain. The antigen is undetermined. The data originate from a study of beta chain features in type 1 diabetes. Study-level information: Across every sample, 100 million to 130 million sorted cells were examined in total.

Findings and limits, study-wide: There was a moderate but significant shortening of TCRB CDR3s in all four CD4+ subsets of Type 1 diabetes patients.

Expressed TCRB transcripts were sequenced, since all the RNA that had been isolated was reverse transcribed. Using immunoSEQ multiplex PCR, the repertoire was profiled, and TCRdb retains in-frame clones only, with some absent. The sample consists of almost 350,000 clones, 9.3% of them appearing once. The origin of this receptor is a man aged 30 to 45 with type 1 diabetes. Source material: central memory CD4+ T cells from blood.

The CDR3 is CAWSRDVNTEAFF. DNA for the CDR3: TGTGCCTGGAGCCGGGATGTCAACACTGAAGCTTTCTTT. The chain is built from TRBV30 and TRBJ1-1; D not resolved. CDR3 length equals 13 residues. V was clipped by 3 bases and J by 2 bases, with 10 bases between them. CDR1 and CDR2 from the germline V gene are GTSNPN and SVGIG (reference sequence).